Listed below are T cell receptor beta chains from one sample, sequenced in a study of T cell clones after liver transplantation. Assay used: immunoSEQ multiplex PCR; TCRdb lists only in-frame clones, some missing. Of some 59,000 clones listed, 60% to 80% are singletons. Source: CD4+ T cells from blood, taken at the 22-month timepoint. Receptor source: a human patient who received a liver transplant. Some T cells may be provided by the graft donor. The CDR3 runs from the conserved cysteine through the conserved F or W. The D gene is left open where the match is weak. Part of the rows lack a size; the others show once, few, many or a class for expanded clones.

TRBV7-2	TRBJ1-6	-	medium-sized	15	CASSLESGADSPLHF	TGTGCCAGCAGCTTAGAATCTGGGGCGGATTCACCCCTCCACTTT
TRBV10-3	TRBJ2-7	-	-	12	CAISESPAGQYF	TGTGCCATCAGTGAGTCCCCGGCGGGGCAGTACTTC
TRBV27	TRBJ1-1	TRBD1	-	16	CASSPLDRVGSTEAFF	TGTGCCAGCAGTCCATTGGACAGGGTGGGGAGCACTGAAGCTTTCTTT
TRBV10-1	TRBJ1-1	-	-	13	CASSATKNTEAFF	TGCGCCAGCAGTGCTACAAAGAACACTGAAGCTTTCTTT
TRBV2	TRBJ1-2	TRBD1	-	14	CASSERGRGHGYTF	TGTGCCAGCAGTGAAAGGGGCAGGGGGCATGGCTACACCTTC
TRBV29-1	TRBJ2-7	TRBD1	-	14	CSVAPRTGGYEQYF	TGCAGCGTCGCCCCTCGGACAGGGGGATACGAGCAGTACTTC
TRBV7-9	TRBJ2-7	TRBD2	-	15	CASSLDSTGGDEQYF	TGTGCCAGCAGCTTAGACTCGACTGGGGGGGACGAGCAGTACTTC
TRBV7-8	TRBJ2-6	-	-	14	CASSLVQGANVLTF	TGTGCCAGCAGCTTAGTACAAGGGGCCAACGTCCTGACTTTC
TRBV10-3	TRBJ2-3	TRBD2	-	21	CAISESGPGLDLEVRTDTQYF	TGTGCCATCAGTGAGTCGGGACCGGGACTAGATCTGGAAGTTCGCACAGATACGCAGTATTTT
TRBV7-9	TRBJ2-7	-	once	15	CASSLKAGLSYEQYF	TGTGCCAGCAGCTTAAAGGCAGGTCTCTCCTACGAGCAGTACTTC
TRBV7-2	TRBJ1-2	-	-	15	CASSPAGGRNWGYTF	TGTGCCAGCAGCCCCGCCGGGGGGCGCAATTGGGGCTACACCTTC
TRBV2	TRBJ2-7	-	few	15	CASSDASTLMHEQYF	TGTGCCAGCAGTGATGCTAGCACGCTAATGCACGAGCAGTACTTC
TRBV27	TRBJ2-1	-	-	12	CASSFVGLGQFF	TGTGCCAGCAGTTTCGTGGGACTTGGCCAGTTCTTC
TRBV11-1	TRBJ1-6	TRBD1	few	16	CASSLAGQGARSPLHF	TGTGCCAGCAGCTTAGCCGGACAGGGGGCGCGTTCACCCCTCCACTTT
TRBV7-2	TRBJ1-5	-	-	14	CASSLVAGNQPQHF	TGTGCCAGCAGCTTAGTTGCTGGGAATCAGCCCCAGCATTTT
TRBV4-1	TRBJ2-7	TRBD1	few	16	CASSRLRDRGYDEQYF	TGCGCCAGCAGCCGCCTACGGGACAGGGGGTACGACGAGCAGTACTTC
TRBV28	TRBJ2-2	-	-	13	CATNRENTGELFF	TGTGCCACTAACAGGGAGAACACCGGGGAGCTGTTTTTT
TRBV7-6	TRBJ2-1	TRBD1	-	15	CASSPLTGSYNEQFF	TGTGCCAGCAGCCCCTTGACAGGGTCCTACAATGAGCAGTTCTTC
TRBV5-8	TRBJ2-5	TRBD2	few	14	CASSLTTSGETQYF	TGTGCCAGCAGCTTGACTACTAGCGGGGAGACCCAGTACTTC
TRBV7-9	TRBJ1-4	-	-	14	CASSLGHVNEKLFF	TGTGCCAGCAGCTTAGGCCACGTCAATGAAAAACTGTTTTTT
TRBV15	TRBJ2-7	TRBD1	few	14	CATSRDRGRYEQYF	TGTGCCACCAGCAGGGACAGGGGGCGTTACGAGCAGTACTTC
TRBV5-1	TRBJ2-1	TRBD2	-	15	CASSFGGGAGNEQFF	TGCGCCAGCAGCTTTGGCGGGGGGGCCGGAAATGAGCAGTTCTTC
TRBV11-2	TRBJ1-2	TRBD1	-	16	CASSSPRTGGNYGYTF	TGTGCCAGCAGCTCACCGAGGACAGGGGGCAACTATGGCTACACCTTC
TRBV28	TRBJ2-7	-	few	14	CASSLNGPTYEQYF	TGTGCCAGCAGTTTGAACGGTCCAACCTACGAGCAGTACTTC
TRBV10-2	TRBJ1-5	TRBD1	-	14	CASKRDRGNQPQHF	TGCGCCAGCAAAAGGGACAGGGGGAATCAGCCCCAGCATTTT
TRBV7-2	TRBJ1-5	TRBD1	once	15	CASSAQQGGNQPQHF	TGTGCCAGCAGCGCCCAGCAGGGGGGTAATCAGCCCCAGCATTTT
TRBV7-2	TRBJ2-1	-	-	14	CASSPGTNNNEQFF	TGTGCCAGCAGCCCCGGGACGAACAACAATGAGCAGTTCTTC
TRBV5-1	TRBJ1-2	-	medium-sized	15	CASSLEQGVRYGYTF	TGCGCCAGCAGCTTGGAACAGGGAGTTCGCTATGGCTACACCTTC
TRBV2	TRBJ2-2	-	-	11	CASGSSRELFF	TGTGCCTCAGGAAGTTCCCGGGAGCTGTTTTTT
TRBV28	TRBJ1-6	-	-	15	CASISGSSYNSPLHF	TGTGCCAGCATATCGGGGAGCTCCTATAATTCACCCCTCCACTTT
TRBV5-1	TRBJ2-7	TRBD2	-	17	CASSPALGLAGNYEQYF	TGCGCCAGCAGCCCTGCCTTGGGACTAGCGGGGAACTACGAGCAGTACTTC
TRBV29-1	TRBJ2-5	-	-	14	CSVEPTGNQETQYF	TGCAGCGTTGAACCCACAGGGAACCAAGAGACCCAGTACTTC
TRBV10-3	TRBJ2-5	TRBD1	-	13	CAIRSDREETQYF	TGTGCCATCAGGAGCGACAGGGAAGAGACCCAGTACTTC
TRBV4-1	TRBJ1-5	-	few	16	CASSQVERLGNQPQHF	TGCGCCAGCAGCCAAGTTGAGCGGCTAGGCAATCAGCCCCAGCATTTT
TRBV4-2	TRBJ2-2	TRBD2	-	18	CASSPLAGGPPGTGELFF	TGTGCCAGCAGCCCGCTAGCGGGGGGCCCCCCGGGCACCGGGGAGCTGTTTTTT
TRBV28	TRBJ1-5	-	-	15	CASSLGPGVDRPQHF	TGTGCCAGCAGTTTAGGGCCAGGGGTCGATAGGCCCCAGCATTTT
TRBV4-2	TRBJ2-1	TRBD2	-	16	CASSQSTSGEVGGQFF	TGTGCCAGCAGCCAGTCGACTAGCGGGGAAGTGGGGGGGCAGTTCTTC
TRBV19	TRBJ2-2	-	-	14	CASTLDRNTGELFF	TGTGCCAGTACCCTGGACAGGAACACCGGGGAGCTGTTTTTT
TRBV5-1	TRBJ1-5	-	medium-sized	14	CASSLSGGNQPQHF	TGCGCCAGCAGCTTGTCCGGTGGCAATCAGCCCCAGCATTTT
TRBV7-9	TRBJ1-5	-	medium-sized	15	CASSLGTGPDQPQHF	TGTGCCAGCAGCCTCGGAACCGGCCCAGATCAGCCCCAGCATTTT
TRBV7-9	TRBJ2-3	TRBD2	-	15	CASSSGSGGPDTQYF	TGTGCCAGCAGCTCTGGTAGCGGGGGTCCAGATACGCAGTATTTT
TRBV27	TRBJ1-4	-	-	14	CASSTGRGMEKLFF	TGTGCCAGCAGTACGGGACGGGGGATGGAAAAACTGTTTTTT
TRBV28	TRBJ2-3	-	few	14	CASTGRGSTDTQYF	TGTGCCAGCACGGGGCGGGGTAGCACAGATACGCAGTATTTT